This paragraph covers one T cell receptor (beta chain) sequence. As yet, its antigen is unknown. The germline CDR1 and CDR2 sequences are LGHNT and FRNRAP. Trimming at V came to 4 bases and at J to 0 bases, leaving 2 bases not matched to a gene. The CDR3 loop spans 17 amino acids. This record belongs to a study of vaccination and CD4 T cells after COVID-19. Study-level points and caveats: A nonsignificant rise from about 20 to 38 was seen in the median number of SARS-CoV-2-reactive clonotypes.

Treatment here: approximately nine-day PBMC culture with coronavirus spike peptide pools or control peptides (ViraFEST assay). Cultured CD4+ T-cell DNA underwent Oncomine TCR Beta short-read sequencing. Scientists extracted genomic DNA from CD4+ T cells grown in culture. A single record per CDR3 protein comes from TCRdb applying MiXCR to the PCR reads. The data show 9,000 to 15,000 distinct CDR3 sequences, 61% seen once. This TCR came from a human donor who had recovered from COVID-19. The chain is built from TRBV12-5 and TRBJ2-1; 14 nucleotides match TRBD2. The sequencing input was CD4+ T cells from blood, cultured in vitro. The CDR3 is CASGWGTSGSSYNEQFF. DNA for the CDR3: TGTGCTAGTGGTTGGGGGACTAGCGGGAGCTCCTACAATGAGCAGTTCTTC.